These T cell receptor beta chains were read from a single sample in a study of cytomegalovirus exposure and HLA in healthy donors. Sequencing was performed with immunoSEQ multiplex PCR; in TCRdb, only in-frame clones are kept and a portion is missing. The sample holds 130,000 to 150,000 clones, about four fifths seen once. The sample was PBMCs. The receptors here all came from a man in his forties in good health and CMV-seropositive. CDR3s include the opening cysteine and the closing phenylalanine or tryptophan. D genes are given only for firm matches. Clone size is shown for a subset of rows, as once, few, many or a class of expanded clone.

d_gene: TRBD1
abundance: NA
j_gene: TRBJ1-2
v_gene: TRBV5-1
CDR3aa: CASSPQGGHGYTF
CDR3nt: TGCGCCAGCAGCCCACAGGGGGGACATGGCTACACCTTC

d_gene: NA
abundance: NA
j_gene: TRBJ2-2
v_gene: TRBV6-5
CDR3aa: CASSSRRGIGELFF
CDR3nt: TGTGCCAGCAGTTCACGGAGAGGGATCGGGGAGCTGTTTTTT

d_gene: TRBD2
abundance: NA
j_gene: TRBJ2-5
v_gene: TRBV10-3
CDR3aa: CAISGTSGSETQYF
CDR3nt: TGTGCCATCAGTGGGACTAGCGGGAGCGAGACCCAGTACTTC

d_gene: TRBD1
abundance: once
j_gene: TRBJ1-2
v_gene: TRBV9
CDR3aa: CASSGQGGYTF
CDR3nt: TGTGCCAGCAGCGGACAGGGGGGCTACACCTTC

d_gene: NA
abundance: NA
j_gene: TRBJ1-2
v_gene: TRBV5-1
CDR3aa: CASSSGVWDYGYTF
CDR3nt: TGCGCCAGCAGCTCAGGGGTATGGGACTATGGCTACACCTTC

d_gene: TRBD1
abundance: NA
j_gene: TRBJ1-2
v_gene: TRBV5-1
CDR3aa: CASSLYTGTGGVYGYTF
CDR3nt: TGCGCCAGCAGCTTGTACACCGGGACAGGGGGCGTCTATGGCTACACCTTC

d_gene: NA
abundance: NA
j_gene: TRBJ2-1
v_gene: TRBV11-2
CDR3aa: CASSLDLYNEQFF
CDR3nt: TGTGCCAGCAGCTTAGATCTGTACAATGAGCAGTTCTTC

d_gene: NA
abundance: NA
j_gene: TRBJ1-5
v_gene: TRBV27
CDR3aa: CASSLAAGARQPQHF
CDR3nt: TGTGCCAGCAGTTTAGCGGCAGGGGCTAGGCAGCCCCAGCATTTT

d_gene: TRBD1
abundance: NA
j_gene: TRBJ1-6
v_gene: TRBV28
CDR3aa: CASNSGGQGYSPLHF
CDR3nt: TGTGCCAGCAACTCAGGGGGACAGGGTTATTCACCCCTCCACTTT

d_gene: TRBD1
abundance: NA
j_gene: TRBJ2-5
v_gene: TRBV5-1
CDR3aa: CASSPGQGAWETQYF
CDR3nt: TGCGCCAGCAGCCCGGGACAGGGGGCGTGGGAGACCCAGTACTTC

d_gene: TRBD2
abundance: NA
j_gene: TRBJ2-1
v_gene: TRBV7-9
CDR3aa: CASSPGLAGGGEQFF
CDR3nt: TGTGCCAGCAGCCCTGGACTAGCGGGGGGGGGTGAGCAGTTCTTC

d_gene: NA
abundance: NA
j_gene: TRBJ2-5
v_gene: TRBV2
CDR3aa: CASSVGARKETQYF
CDR3nt: TGTGCCAGCAGTGTGGGGGCCAGGAAGGAGACCCAGTACTTC

d_gene: TRBD1
abundance: NA
j_gene: TRBJ1-1
v_gene: TRBV18
CDR3aa: CASSGDRSGSIAFF
CDR3nt: TGTGCCAGCTCAGGGGACAGGTCGGGGTCTATAGCTTTCTTT

d_gene: NA
abundance: NA
j_gene: TRBJ2-1
v_gene: TRBV7-2
CDR3aa: CASSTKIETGGFF
CDR3nt: TGTGCCAGCAGCACGAAAATCGAGACCGGGGGGTTCTTC

d_gene: TRBD1
abundance: NA
j_gene: TRBJ1-1
v_gene: TRBV18
CDR3aa: CASSPLLQGTEAFF
CDR3nt: TGTGCCAGCTCACCGTTGTTACAGGGGACTGAAGCTTTCTTT

d_gene: NA
abundance: once
j_gene: TRBJ1-1
v_gene: TRBV9
CDR3aa: CASSADRGGFF
CDR3nt: TGTGCCAGCAGCGCCGACCGGGGGGGTTTCTTT

d_gene: NA
abundance: NA
j_gene: TRBJ1-5
v_gene: TRBV7-2
CDR3aa: CASSSADGRNQPQHF
CDR3nt: TGTGCCAGCAGCTCGGCCGATGGGAGGAATCAGCCCCAGCATTTT

d_gene: TRBD1
abundance: NA
j_gene: TRBJ1-2
v_gene: TRBV9
CDR3aa: CASSVGQGSHGYTF
CDR3nt: TGTGCCAGCAGCGTAGGACAGGGGAGTCATGGCTACACCTTC

d_gene: NA
abundance: NA
j_gene: TRBJ2-2
v_gene: TRBV28
CDR3aa: CASTFPGSSSGELFF
CDR3nt: TGTGCCAGCACCTTTCCGGGTTCCTCATCCGGGGAGCTGTTTTTT

d_gene: TRBD2
abundance: NA
j_gene: TRBJ2-3
v_gene: TRBV4-2
CDR3aa: CASSQPLAGGNQYF
CDR3nt: TGTGCCAGCAGCCAACCCCTAGCGGGAGGCAATCAGTATTTT

d_gene: NA
abundance: NA
j_gene: TRBJ1-2
v_gene: TRBV19
CDR3aa: CASSKRGGEDYGYTF
CDR3nt: TGTGCCAGTAGTAAACGGGGGGGTGAGGACTATGGCTACACCTTC

d_gene: TRBD1
abundance: NA
j_gene: TRBJ1-4
v_gene: TRBV7-9
CDR3aa: CASSSVNRGNEKLFF
CDR3nt: TGTGCCAGCAGTTCCGTTAACAGGGGAAACGAAAAACTGTTTTTT

d_gene: TRBD2
abundance: NA
j_gene: TRBJ2-1
v_gene: TRBV2
CDR3aa: CASSRLAGGNLGNEQFF
CDR3nt: TGTGCCAGCAGTAGACTAGCGGGAGGAAATTTGGGCAATGAGCAGTTCTTC

d_gene: TRBD1
abundance: few
j_gene: TRBJ2-4
v_gene: TRBV4-3
CDR3aa: CASSPGQGAGDIQYF
CDR3nt: TGCGCCAGCAGCCCAGGACAGGGGGCGGGTGACATTCAGTACTTC

d_gene: TRBD2
abundance: NA
j_gene: TRBJ2-3
v_gene: TRBV6-4
CDR3aa: CASSDGSGGADTQYF
CDR3nt: TGTGCCAGCAGTGACGGTAGCGGGGGGGCAGATACGCAGTATTTT